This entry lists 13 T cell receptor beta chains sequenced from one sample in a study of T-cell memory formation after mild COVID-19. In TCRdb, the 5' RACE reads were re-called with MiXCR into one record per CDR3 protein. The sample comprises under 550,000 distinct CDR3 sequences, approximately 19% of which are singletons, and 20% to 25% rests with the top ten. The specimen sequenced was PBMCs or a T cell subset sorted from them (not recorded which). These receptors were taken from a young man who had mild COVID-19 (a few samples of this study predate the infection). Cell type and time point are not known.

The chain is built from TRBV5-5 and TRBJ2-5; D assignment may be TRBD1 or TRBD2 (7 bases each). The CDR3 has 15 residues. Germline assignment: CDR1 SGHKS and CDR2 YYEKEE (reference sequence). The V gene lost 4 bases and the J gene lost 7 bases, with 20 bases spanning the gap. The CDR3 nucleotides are TGTGCCAGCAGCGGGGGGAGGGGGCTCGGCGGGACCCAGTACTTC. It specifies CASSGGRGLGGTQYF.

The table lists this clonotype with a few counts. For the CDR3, the DNA is TGCGCCAGCAGCCAACCGGGGAGGGGAGGAAACACCATATATTTT. Translated: CASSQPGRGGNTIYF. V gene TRBV4-3 combines with J gene TRBJ1-3; possibly TRBD1 for D (5 bases). The germline V gene encodes CDR1 LGHNA and CDR2 YSLEER. V was pared by 2 bases and J by 4 bases, with 12 bases between. The CDR3 covers 15 residues.

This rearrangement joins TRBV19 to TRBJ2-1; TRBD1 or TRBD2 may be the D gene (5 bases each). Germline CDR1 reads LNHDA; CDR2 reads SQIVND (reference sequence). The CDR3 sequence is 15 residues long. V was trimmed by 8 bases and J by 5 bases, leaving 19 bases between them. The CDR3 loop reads CASASLGQGHNEQFF. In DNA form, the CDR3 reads TGTGCCAGTGCATCCCTGGGGCAGGGACACAATGAGCAGTTCTTC.

The CDR3 here is CASSLSRARSGELFF. The CDR3 coding sequence is TGTGCCAGCAGCTTATCACGGGCGCGGTCCGGGGAGCTGTTTTTT. The chain carries TRBV7-2 and TRBJ2-2; no clear D gene. Germline CDR1 and CDR2: SGHTA and FQGNSA. V was clipped by 2 bases and J by 6 bases, with 13 bases between them. The CDR3 spans 15 residues.

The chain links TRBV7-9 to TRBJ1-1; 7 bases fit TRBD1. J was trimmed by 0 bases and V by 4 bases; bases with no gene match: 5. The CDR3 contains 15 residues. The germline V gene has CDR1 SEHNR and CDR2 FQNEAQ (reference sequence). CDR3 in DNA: TGTGCCAGCAGCTCCGAGACAGGGATGAACACTGAAGCTTTCTTT. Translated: CASSSETGMNTEAFF.

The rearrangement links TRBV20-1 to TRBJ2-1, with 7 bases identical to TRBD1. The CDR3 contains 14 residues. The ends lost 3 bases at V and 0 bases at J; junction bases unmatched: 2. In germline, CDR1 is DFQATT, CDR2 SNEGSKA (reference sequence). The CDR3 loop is CSASHRGSYNEQFF. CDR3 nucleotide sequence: TGCAGTGCTAGCCACAGGGGCTCCTACAATGAGCAGTTCTTC.

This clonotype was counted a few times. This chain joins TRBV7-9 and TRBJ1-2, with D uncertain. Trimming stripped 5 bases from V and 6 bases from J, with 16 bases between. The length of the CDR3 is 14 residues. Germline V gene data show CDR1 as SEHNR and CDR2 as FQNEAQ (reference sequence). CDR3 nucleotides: TGTGCCAGCAGCCAGACCGGGAGATCTAATGGCTACACCTTC. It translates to CASSQTGRSNGYTF.

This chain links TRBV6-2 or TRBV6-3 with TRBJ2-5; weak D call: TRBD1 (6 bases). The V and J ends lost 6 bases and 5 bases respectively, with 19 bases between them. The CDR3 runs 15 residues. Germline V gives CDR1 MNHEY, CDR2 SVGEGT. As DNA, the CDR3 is TGTGCCAGCAGATTCGGACAGCCCGGTTCGGAGACCCAGTACTTC. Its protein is CASRFGQPGSETQYF.

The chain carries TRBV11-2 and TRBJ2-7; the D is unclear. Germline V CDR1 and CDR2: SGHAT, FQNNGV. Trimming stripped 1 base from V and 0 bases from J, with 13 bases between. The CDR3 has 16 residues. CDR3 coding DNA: TGTGCCAGCAGCTTAGGTCCGGATCTCTCCTCCTACGAGCAGTACTTC. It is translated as CASSLGPDLSSYEQYF.

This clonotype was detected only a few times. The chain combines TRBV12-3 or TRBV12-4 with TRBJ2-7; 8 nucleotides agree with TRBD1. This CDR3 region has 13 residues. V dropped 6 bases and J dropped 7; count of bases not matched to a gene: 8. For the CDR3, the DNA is TGTGCCAGCAGGAGACAGGGGACGGAAGAGCAGTACTTC. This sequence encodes CASRRQGTEEQYF.

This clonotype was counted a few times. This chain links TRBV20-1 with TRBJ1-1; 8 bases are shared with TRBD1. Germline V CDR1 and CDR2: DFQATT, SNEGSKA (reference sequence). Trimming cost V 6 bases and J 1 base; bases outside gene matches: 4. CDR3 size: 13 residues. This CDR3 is CSASGTGNTEAFF. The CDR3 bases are TGCAGTGCAAGTGGGACAGGGAACACTGAAGCTTTCTTT.

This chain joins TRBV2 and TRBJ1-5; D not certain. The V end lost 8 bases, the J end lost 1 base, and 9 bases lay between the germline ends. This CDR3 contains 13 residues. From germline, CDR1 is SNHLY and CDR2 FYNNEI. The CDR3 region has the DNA TGTGCCAGCGGTACCTGGAGCAATCAGCCCCAGCATTTT. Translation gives CASGTWSNQPQHF.

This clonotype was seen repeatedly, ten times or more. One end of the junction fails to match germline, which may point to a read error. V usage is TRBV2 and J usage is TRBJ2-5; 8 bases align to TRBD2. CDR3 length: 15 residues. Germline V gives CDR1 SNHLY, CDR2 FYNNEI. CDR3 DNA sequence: TGTGCCAGCACTGAACAGGCGGGGGGAGTCGAGACCCAGTACTTC. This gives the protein CASTEQAGGVETQYF. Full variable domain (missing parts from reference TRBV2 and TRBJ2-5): EPEVTQTPSHQVTQMGQEVILRCVPISNHLYFYWYRQILGQKVEFLVSFYNNEISEKSEIFDDQFSVERPDGSNFTLKIRSTKLEDSAMYFCASTEQAGGVETQYFGPGTRLLVL.